The text below deals with one T cell receptor (beta chain). What it recognizes is unknown. This CDR3 region has 15 residues. Germline CDR1 reads ENHRY; CDR2 reads SYGVKD. Trimming took 0 bases from V and 4 from J, leaving 12 bases between them. The data originate from a study of STAT3 mutations in large granular lymphocyte leukemia. Sequencing was performed with immunoSEQ multiplex PCR; in TCRdb, only in-frame clones are kept and a portion is missing. The sample records around 12,000 clones, over 70% being singletons. The study's findings and limits: Every T-LGLL patient had at least one immunodominant TCRbeta clonotype. Suggested: STAT3 mutation was not the ancestral event for these clonal expansions.

This TCR was recovered from a man in his 60s with T-cell large granular lymphocyte leukemia. Some clones in this sample may be carry-over from other donors' samples. The rearrangement uses TRBV10-3 and TRBJ2-5; perhaps TRBD2 as D (5 bases). The sample was peripheral blood mononuclear cells. The CDR3 reads CAISESVGERETQYF. In DNA form, the CDR3 reads TGTGCCATCAGTGAGTCAGTGGGAGAACGAGAGACCCAGTACTTC.